These 16 T cell receptor beta chains were sequenced from one sample in a study of PD-1 blockade in classical Hodgkin lymphoma. The time point here: cycle 4 day 1 (C4D1), after less than seven weeks of nivolumab. Each patient's relapse followed autologous stem cell transplantation, and brentuximab vedotin exposure varied. Measured with immunoSEQ multiplex PCR; TCRdb has only the in-frame clones, and not every one. The sample has about 44,000 clones; about 70% are singletons. Sequencing was performed on peripheral blood mononuclear cells (PBMCs), taken before the fourth cycle of nivolumab. The receptors come from a human donor with classical Hodgkin lymphoma.

This CDR3 is CASSSDPGRLTYEQYF. The CDR3, as DNA: TGTGCCAGCAGCTCCGACCCGGGGCGGTTGACCTACGAGCAGTACTTC. The rearrangement links TRBV5-8 to TRBJ2-7; D tentatively fits TRBD1 or TRBD2 (5 bases each). The ends were cut back, 3 bases at V and 2 bases at J, with 18 bases in the middle. The CDR3 loop spans 16 amino acids. CDR1 and CDR2 from the germline V gene are SGHTS and YDEGEE.

The genes are TRBV7-2 and TRBJ1-1; no clear D gene. Trimming left V 2 bases short and J 8 bases short, with 6 bases between. The CDR3 consists of 11 residues. Per germline, CDR1 SGHTA and CDR2 FQGNSA. CDR3 sequence (DNA): TGTGCCAGCAGCTTACTGCGCGAAGCTTTCTTT. Translation: CASSLLREAFF.

The chain recombines TRBV2 with TRBJ1-2; a weak D match, TRBD1 (6 bases). V was cut by 1 base and J by 6 bases, with 15 bases left in between. Germline CDR1 is SNHLY and CDR2 is FYNNEI. The CDR3 covers 15 residues. Here the CDR3 reads CASSEGARGLDGYTF. CDR3 DNA sequence: TGTGCCAGCAGTGAAGGCGCCCGGGGGCTGGATGGCTACACCTTC.

This clone was found a few times. The chain carries TRBV6-5 and TRBJ2-2, with no clear D. The CDR3 is 13 amino acids. The V gene lost 10 bases and the J gene lost 4 bases, with 13 bases spanning the gap. CDR1 is MNHEY, CDR2 SVGAGI, per germline. In DNA, the CDR3 is TGTGCCACCTTACTCTTATCCACCGGGGAGCTGTTTTTT. It specifies CATLLLSTGELFF.

The chain uses TRBV12-5 and TRBJ2-1, with D unresolved. Trimming took 0 bases from V and 1 from J, leaving 16 bases between them. The CDR3 is 18 residues long. CDR1 is LGHNT, CDR2 FRNRAP, per germline. For the CDR3, the DNA is TGTGCTAGTGGTTTGGTGCCAGGACGGGTGAGGTCCTACAATGAGCAGTTCTTC. Protein: CASGLVPGRVRSYNEQFF. Filled out from reference TRBV12-5 and TRBJ2-1, the complete variable domain reads DARVTQTPRHKVTEMGQEVTMRCQPILGHNTVFWYRQTMMQGLELLAYFRNRAPLDDSGMPKDRFSAEMPDATLATLKIQPSEPRDSAVYFCASGLVPGRVRSYNEQFFGPGTRLTVL.

The chain employs TRBV7-3 and TRBJ1-5; 7 bases align to TRBD1. Germline values: CDR1 SGHTA, CDR2 FQGTGA. The CDR3 contains 16 residues. With V trimmed by 2 bases and J by 1 base, 5 bases remained unmatched. The CDR3 DNA is TGTGCCAGCAGCTTAGGGGGACAGCTCAGCAATCAGCCCCAGCATTTT. It codes for CASSLGGQLSNQPQHF.

The chain recombines TRBV2 with TRBJ2-5; D gene unclear. Germline V gene lookup returns CDR1 SNHLY and CDR2 FYNNEI. This CDR3 is 15 amino acids long. Deletions cut 10 bases from V and 1 base from J, with 19 bases between. The CDR3 DNA is TGTGCCACCAAATTTCGTATGGGATCCCAAGAGACCCAGTACTTC. Translation gives CATKFRMGSQETQYF. Based on the CDR3 plus reference TRBV2 and TRBJ2-5, the full variable domain is EPEVTQTPSHQVTQMGQEVILRCVPISNHLYFYWYRQILGQKVEFLVSFYNNEISEKSEIFDDQFSVERPDGSNFTLKIRSTKLEDSAMYFCATKFRMGSQETQYFGPGTRLLVL.

Remarks on this clone: Mismatch with germline at one junction end may stem from a read error. J is TRBJ1-2 and V is TRBV7-2, with D uncertain. This CDR3 is 14 amino acids long. CDR1 SGHTA and CDR2 FQGNSA come from the germline V gene. The CDR3 protein is CASSLAPSLGGYAF. CDR3 bases: TGTGCCAGCAGCTTAGCACCTTCTTTGGGTGGCTACGCCTTC.

This chain joins TRBV6-5 and TRBJ2-1; 11 bases map to TRBD2. With V trimmed by 5 bases and J by 10 bases, 7 bases remained unmatched. The CDR3 runs 14 residues. CDR1 and CDR2 from the germline V gene are MNHEY and SVGAGI. DNA of the CDR3: TGTGCCAGCAGTGCAGTACTAGCGGGAGTCGAGCAGTTCTTC. Protein product: CASSAVLAGVEQFF.

The chain carries TRBV2 and TRBJ1-2; 8 bases map to TRBD1. CDR3 length: 13 residues. V shed 6 bases and J 5 bases; nucleotides not matched to a gene: 5. The germline V gene encodes CDR1 SNHLY and CDR2 FYNNEI. The CDR3, as DNA: TGTGCCAGCAGCCGGGACAGGCCGTATGGCTACACCTTC. Translation gives CASSRDRPYGYTF. The whole variable domain, filled in from reference TRBV2 and TRBJ1-2, reads EPEVTQTPSHQVTQMGQEVILRCVPISNHLYFYWYRQILGQKVEFLVSFYNNEISEKSEIFDDQFSVERPDGSNFTLKIRSTKLEDSAMYFCASSRDRPYGYTFGSGTRLTVV.

This clone appeared a single time. The chain uses TRBV7-2 and TRBJ1-4, with a weak D call TRBD1 (5 bases). The CDR3 has 13 residues. Germline V gives CDR1 SGHTA, CDR2 FQGNSA. With 11 bases removed from V and 7 bases from J, the gap between germline ends came to 17 bases. The chain's CDR3 is CAGAAGGGEKLFF. The CDR3 coding sequence is TGTGCCGGGGCCGCGGGGGGAGGTGAAAAACTGTTTTTT.

The chain uses TRBV5-1 and TRBJ2-1, with D perhaps TRBD2 (6 bases). Trimming cost V 4 bases and J 6 bases, with 17 bases left between them. The CDR3 contains 15 residues. Germline V lookup: CDR1 SGHRS, CDR2 YFSETQ. The CDR3 DNA follows: TGCGCCAGCAGCCTCGGGCGGGTCGGGGGCAATGAGCAGTTCTTC. Protein: CASSLGRVGGNEQFF.

In its sample, this clone was seen many times. The chain uses TRBV6-5 and TRBJ2-3; possibly TRBD1 for D (6 bases). Germline V gives CDR1 MNHEY, CDR2 SVGAGI. CDR3 size: 12 residues. Trimming shortened V by 11 bases and J by 2 bases, and 11 bases separated the two germline ends. The CDR3 bases are TGTGCCTCCAGGGGAAACACAGATACGCAGTATTTT. Translated: CASRGNTDTQYF.

The table lists this clone with a few counts. The chain joins TRBV4-1 to TRBJ2-2; TRBD2 aligns across 13 bases. The CDR3 sequence is 17 residues long. The germline CDR1 and CDR2 sequences are MGHRA and YSYEKL. Trimming took 3 bases from V and 6 from J; bases not matched to a gene: 7. The DNA for the CDR3 is TGCGCCAGCAGCCAGCCGGGACTAGCGGGGAAGGCCGGGGAGCTGTTTTTT. Translation: CASSQPGLAGKAGELFF.

The V gene is TRBV28, the J gene TRBJ1-5; no definite D call. Germline V lookup: CDR1 MDHEN, CDR2 SYDVKM. Trimming removed 1 base from V and 0 bases from J, with 7 bases in between. The CDR3 loop spans 15 amino acids. The CDR3 region is CASSLSGHSNQPQHF. CDR3 sequence (DNA): TGTGCCAGCAGTTTATCCGGCCATAGCAATCAGCCCCAGCATTTT.

The chain combines TRBV4-3 with TRBJ2-3; D may be TRBD2 (6 bases). Per germline, CDR1 LGHNA and CDR2 YSLEER. The CDR3 spans 18 residues. Trimming cost V 4 bases and J 4 bases, with 24 bases left between them. Written as DNA, the CDR3 is TGCGCCAGCAGCCTAAGTAGACCCGGGTCTCGCGGGGCAGATACGCAGTATTTT. This codes for CASSLSRPGSRGADTQYF.